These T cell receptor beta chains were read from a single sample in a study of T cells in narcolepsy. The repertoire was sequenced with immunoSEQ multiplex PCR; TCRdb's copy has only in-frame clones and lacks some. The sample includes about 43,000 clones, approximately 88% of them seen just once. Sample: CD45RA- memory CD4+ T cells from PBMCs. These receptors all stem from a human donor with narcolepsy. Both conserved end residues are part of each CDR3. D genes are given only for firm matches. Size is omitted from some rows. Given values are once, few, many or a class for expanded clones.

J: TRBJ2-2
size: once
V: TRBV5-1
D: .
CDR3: CASSPTYNTGELFF
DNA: TGCGCCAGCAGCCCAACATATAACACCGGGGAGCTGTTTTTT

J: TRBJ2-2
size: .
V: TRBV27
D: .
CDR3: CASSPSGRGGRTGELFF
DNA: TGTGCCAGCAGCCCATCCGGGAGAGGGGGAAGGACCGGGGAGCTGTTTTTT

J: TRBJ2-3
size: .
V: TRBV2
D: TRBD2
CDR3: CASSPSGVFTDTQYF
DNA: TGTGCCAGCAGTCCTAGCGGGGTGTTCACAGATACGCAGTATTTT

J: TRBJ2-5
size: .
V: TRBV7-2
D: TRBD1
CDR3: CASSLGGQGGGETQYF
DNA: TGTGCCAGCAGCTTAGGGGGACAGGGGGGGGGAGAGACCCAGTACTTC

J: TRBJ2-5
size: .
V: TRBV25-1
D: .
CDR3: CASSEFAGVETQYF
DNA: TGTGCCAGCAGTGAATTTGCAGGGGTGGAGACCCAGTACTTC

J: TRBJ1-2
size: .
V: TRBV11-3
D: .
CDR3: CASSLSGVDYGYTF
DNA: TGTGCCAGCAGCTTATCTGGGGTCGACTATGGCTACACCTTC

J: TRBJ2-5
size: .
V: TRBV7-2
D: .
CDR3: CASSLRLGTPETQYF
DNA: TGTGCCAGCAGCTTAAGACTGGGTACTCCGGAGACCCAGTACTTC

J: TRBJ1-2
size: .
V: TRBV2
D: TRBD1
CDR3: CASSWTGEGYGYTF
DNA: TGTGCCAGCAGTTGGACAGGGGAAGGATATGGCTACACCTTC

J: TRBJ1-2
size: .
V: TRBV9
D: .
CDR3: CASSVDGPGSGYTF
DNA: TGTGCCAGCAGCGTAGATGGCCCAGGCTCTGGCTACACCTTC

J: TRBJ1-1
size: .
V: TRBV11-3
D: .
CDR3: CASSLVPGLKNTEAFF
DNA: TGTGCCAGCAGCTTAGTTCCGGGGTTGAAGAACACTGAAGCTTTCTTT

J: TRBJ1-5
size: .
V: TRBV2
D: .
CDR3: CASSPTSNQPQHF
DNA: TGTGCCAGCAGTCCGACTAGCAATCAGCCCCAACATTTT

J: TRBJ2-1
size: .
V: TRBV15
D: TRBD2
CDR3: CATGLAGTEQFF
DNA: TGTGCCACCGGACTAGCGGGTACTGAGCAGTTCTTC

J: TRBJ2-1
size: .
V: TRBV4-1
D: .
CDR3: CASRASGRNNEQFF
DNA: TGCGCCAGCAGAGCTAGTGGGAGGAACAATGAGCAGTTCTTC

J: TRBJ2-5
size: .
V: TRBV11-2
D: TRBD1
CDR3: CASSLGQGETQYF
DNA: TGTGCCAGCAGCTTAGGACAGGGGGAGACCCAGTACTTC

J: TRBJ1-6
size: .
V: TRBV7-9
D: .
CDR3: CASSLGGTKDSPLHF
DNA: TGTGCCAGCAGCTTAGGCGGGACGAAGGATTCACCCCTCCACTTT

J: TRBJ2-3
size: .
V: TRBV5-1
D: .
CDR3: CASCLDGVGADTQYF
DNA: TGCGCCAGCTGCTTGGACGGGGTGGGGGCAGATACGCAGTATTTT

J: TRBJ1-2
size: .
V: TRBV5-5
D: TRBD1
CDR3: CASSLVGQGTPLGYTF
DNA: TGTGCCAGCAGCTTGGTGGGACAGGGGACTCCCCTAGGCTACACCTTC

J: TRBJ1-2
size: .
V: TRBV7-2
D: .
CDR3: CASSHPTWSYGYTF
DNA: TGTGCCAGCAGCCATCCGACCTGGTCCTATGGCTACACCTTC

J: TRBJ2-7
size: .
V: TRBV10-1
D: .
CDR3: CASSDRTGQYF
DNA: TGCGCCAGCAGTGACAGGACGGGGCAGTACTTC

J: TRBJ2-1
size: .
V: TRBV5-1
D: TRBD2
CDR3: CASRGTSGLVGEQFF
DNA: TGCGCCAGCAGAGGGACTAGCGGGTTGGTAGGTGAGCAGTTCTTC

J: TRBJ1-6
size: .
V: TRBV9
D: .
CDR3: CASSVVGSDSPLHF
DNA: TGTGCCAGCAGCGTAGTCGGGTCGGATTCACCCCTCCACTTT

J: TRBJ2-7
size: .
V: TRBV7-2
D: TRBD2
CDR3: CASSPSPGLAIYEQYF
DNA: TGTGCCAGCAGCCCCTCCCCGGGACTAGCGATCTACGAGCAGTACTTC

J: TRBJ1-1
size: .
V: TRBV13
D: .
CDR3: CASSRRGGNTEAFF
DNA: TGTGCCAGCAGCCGCCGAGGAGGCAACACTGAAGCTTTCTTT

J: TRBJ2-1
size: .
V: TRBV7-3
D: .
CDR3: CASSSVDGHEQFF
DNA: TGTGCCAGCAGCTCCGTAGACGGCCATGAGCAGTTCTTC

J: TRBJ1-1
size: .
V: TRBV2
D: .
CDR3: CASSDNGGGTEAFF
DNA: TGTGCCAGCAGTGATAACGGGGGTGGGACTGAAGCTTTCTTT

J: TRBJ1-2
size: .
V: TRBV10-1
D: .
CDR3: CASSYGSNYGYTF
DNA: TGCGCCAGCAGTTACGGCTCGAACTATGGCTACACCTTC

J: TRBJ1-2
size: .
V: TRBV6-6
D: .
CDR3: CASSYMGYGYTF
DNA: TGTGCCAGCAGTTACATGGGCTATGGCTACACCTTC

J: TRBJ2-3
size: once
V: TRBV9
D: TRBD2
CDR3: CASSIRLAGGPGTQYF
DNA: TGTGCCAGCAGCATACGACTAGCGGGGGGCCCCGGTACGCAGTATTTT

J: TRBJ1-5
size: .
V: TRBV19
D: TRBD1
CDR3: CASRLDRGLNQPQHF
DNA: TGTGCCAGTAGACTGGACAGGGGGCTTAATCAGCCCCAGCATTTT

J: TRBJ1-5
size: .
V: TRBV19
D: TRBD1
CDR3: CASTQQGGQPQHF
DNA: TGTGCCAGTACACAACAGGGGGGTCAGCCCCAGCATTTT

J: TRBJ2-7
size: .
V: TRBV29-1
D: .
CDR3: CSVGDGSSYEQYF
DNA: TGCAGCGTTGGGGACGGAAGCTCCTACGAGCAGTACTTC

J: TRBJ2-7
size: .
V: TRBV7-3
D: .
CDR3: CASSLHPGLEQYF
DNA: TGTGCCAGCAGCCTACACCCGGGACTCGAGCAGTACTTC

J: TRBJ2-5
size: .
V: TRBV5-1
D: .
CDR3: CASSLGGPKETQYF
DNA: TGCGCCAGCAGCTTGGGGGGCCCCAAAGAGACCCAGTACTTC